The 7 T cell receptor beta chains in this list originate from one sample, sequenced in a study of T-cell reconstitution after alpha-beta-depleted transplantation in children. Library preparation (for TCRbeta) was performed with unique molecular identifiers. TCRdb redid the calling of the PCR reads with MiXCR, one entry per CDR3 protein. Of over 85,000 distinct CDR3 sequences in the sample, 10% were seen once. The sample was PBMCs from the stem cell graft donor, taken from the stem cell graft. These receptors originate from a human donor who donated a stem cell graft to a child with acute lymphoblastic leukemia.

This clonotype occurred many times. This chain links TRBV7-2 with TRBJ2-1; 8 nucleotides agree with TRBD2. There are 12 residues in the CDR3. Trimming took 4 bases from V and 12 from J; bases not matched to a gene: 5. Germline V gives CDR1 SGHTA, CDR2 FQGNSA. This chain's CDR3 is CASSSGGVAQFF. For the CDR3, the DNA is TGTGCCAGCAGCTCCGGGGGGGTGGCGCAGTTCTTC.

As regards this clonotype: A single base separates this from a much larger clone, so it may be a read error. The chain joins TRBV30 to TRBJ1-6; D call uncertain. The CDR3 has 11 amino acids. CDR1 is GTSNPN and CDR2 is SVGIG in the germline V gene (reference sequence). The CDR3 sequence: CAWRGNSPIHF. CDR3 in DNA: TGTGCCTGGAGGGGTAATTCACCCATCCACTTT.

The V call is TRBV20-1, the J call TRBJ2-5, with TRBD2 identical over 13 bases. The junction had 5 bases not matched to a gene; V was cut back by 3 bases and J by 4 bases. Germline V gene lookup returns CDR1 DFQATT and CDR2 SNEGSKA (reference sequence). The CDR3 contains 15 residues. CDR3: CSASLGTSGAETQYF. DNA of the CDR3: TGCAGTGCTAGCCTCGGGACTAGCGGGGCAGAGACCCAGTACTTC.

This clonotype was detected many times. The chain uses TRBV24-1 and TRBJ2-3, with unresolved D. CDR1 and CDR2 from the germline V gene are KGHDR and SFDVKD. The CDR3 sequence is 14 residues long. Trimming took off 4 bases at V and 0 bases at J, with 7 bases between the two ends. For the CDR3, the DNA is TGTGCCACCAGTGACATGGACAGCACAGATACGCAGTATTTT. Its protein is CATSDMDSTDTQYF.

This clonotype occurred many times. The chain recombines TRBV3-1 with TRBJ2-5; 11 bases map to TRBD1. Germline V lookup: CDR1 LGHDT, CDR2 YNNKEL (reference sequence). The J segment lost 0 bases and the V segment lost 4 bases, leaving 4 bases of the junction unmatched. CDR3 length equals 16 residues. The DNA of the CDR3 is TGTGCCAGCAGCCTTCCGGGACAGGGGGACCAAGAGACCCAGTACTTC. It yields the protein CASSLPGQGDQETQYF.

This clonotype was counted many times. J is TRBJ2-6 and V is TRBV20-1; 8 nucleotides agree with TRBD1. The CDR3 runs 16 residues. V shed 3 bases, J shed 0 bases, and the junction held 4 bases outside the gene matches. Germline assignment: CDR1 DFQATT and CDR2 SNEGSKA (reference sequence). The CDR3 sequence is CSARTGDRSGANVLTF. The CDR3, as DNA: TGCAGTGCTAGGACAGGGGATCGCTCTGGGGCCAACGTCCTGACTTTC.

This clonotype has ten or more counts. The genes are TRBV11-1 and TRBJ2-1; 8 bases fit TRBD2. The CDR3 runs 15 residues. The V gene end was trimmed by 1 base and the J gene end by 10 bases; junction bases not matched to a gene: 9. Germline values: CDR1 SGHAT, CDR2 FQDESV (reference sequence). The chain's CDR3 is CASSLVSLAGEEQFF. CDR3 nucleotides: TGTGCCAGCAGCTTAGTATCGCTAGCGGGCGAAGAGCAGTTCTTC.